This record looks at one T cell receptor (beta chain) sequence and its context. Antigen: not known. Profiling relied on immunoSEQ multiplex PCR, and the TCRdb table lists in-frame clones only, not all of them. The sample carries about 19,000 clones, 77% recorded once. The unexposed donors gave CD4+ T cells in about 2011-2018, prior to COVID-19. Isolation of CD4+ T cells took place after approximately 10 days in culture. Cells permitting, SARS-CoV-2 S/N and four cold-coronavirus spikes were tested on unexposed-donor CD4+ T cells. The CDR3 is made up of 13 amino acids. V was clipped by 8 bases and J by 6 bases, with 16 bases between them. Germline loops: CDR1 SEHNR, CDR2 FQNEAQ (reference sequence). These data are taken from a study of CD4 T cells in relation to SARS-CoV-2 and coronaviruses. Across the study: After roughly ten days of antigen culture, PBMC TCR beta CDR3s were sequenced. Shared crossreactive spike epitopes were mapped to their HLA restriction. Study-wide results and limits: In about 65% of donors, memory CD4+ clonotypes crossrecognized SARS-CoV-2 and at least one common cold coronavirus spike.

The chain employs TRBV7-9 and TRBJ1-2; D call uncertain. Sequenced input: CD4+ T cells from PBMCs, cultured in vitro. This receptor was identified in a human donor in good health. The CDR3 DNA is TGTGCCAGCGGTCCCTCCGGCGGGAATGGCTACACCTTC. It is translated as CASGPSGGNGYTF.